This T cell receptor beta chain was sequenced for a study of tissue T cells after allogeneic stem cell transplantation (dated by TCRdb to between 2021 and 2024). For the wider study: Over a roughly 3-year period, several adult allo-HCT recipients who had steroid-refractory GVHD were prospectively enrolled in a research-autopsy study. Every GVHD patient got a graft from a donor, with four grafts unmodified and three CD34-selected to deplete T cells. All GVHD patients had gastrointestinal GVHD and received several lines of GVHD-directed therapy; several also had skin involvement. Pre-transplant PBMCs were of recipient origin and were available from 4 to 6 GVHD patients. In viably preserved blood and marrow, CD3+ T cells were flow-sorted if cell numbers allowed, whereas smaller samples went directly to DNA extraction. The study profiled TCR beta repertoires in many tissues obtained from research autopsies of patients with and without GVHD, and also in mouse models of GVHD. The human arm was conducted as a prospective observational study, and neither blinding nor randomization was performed.

Concerning this clone: Its recognized antigen is unknown. No much larger clone is present one base from it, and per-base qualities are unavailable.

Based on the germline V gene, the CDR1 and CDR2 sequences are SGDLS and YYNGEE. V is cut by 1 base and J by 5 bases, and the space between the germline ends is 9 bases. The CDR3 goes from the cysteine to the phenylalanine over 13 residues. Of the read, only the CDR3 DNA is kept; its 39 bases are in frame from base 1. To prepare the library, the immunoSEQ multiplex PCR assay was applied. TCRbeta CDR3 sequencing was performed at survey depth by Adaptive Biotechnologies, and CDR3 sequences, V/J genes, productive frequency and template counts were reported. TCR beta CDR3 regions were amplified from genomic DNA rather than RNA. The paper's data handling went like this. Jensen-Shannon divergence was used to quantify pairwise repertoire overlap between tissues, with a value of 1 meaning complete divergence and a value of 0 meaning identical repertoires. Tissues were clustered by single-linkage agglomerative hierarchical clustering of pairwise JSD values and displayed as dendrograms. GLIPH2 was run on all patient samples with simulation_depth 1000, kmer_min_depth 3 and cdr3_length_cutoff 8, and groups with more than two unique CDR3s were retained. A standardized tissue-overlap score was generated by extrapolating Jaccard GLIPH-group overlap across patients to a standard repertoire size of 1000 clones. Associations of diversity with clinical or experimental variables used linear mixed-effect models with tissue fixed effects and individual random effects. This is the immuneACCESS table as TCRdb keeps it, with only in-frame sequences that have V and J called. A part of the clones is gone; compared with another copy, unresolved V genes explain less than half, and the rest is unexplained. V and J calls and clone size are copied from that table; D and trimming were computed from the DNA. For this sample there are about 43,000 clones; roughly 92% appear just once. The top ten clonotypes cover roughly 3.8% of the sample.

The time point label for this specimen denotes: recipient (host-origin) PBMCs collected before allo-HCT. Results and caveats for the whole study, not just this receptor: In both patients and mice, T cells from blood and spleen covered only a limited part of the TCR repertoire found in tissues. The patient cohort was small and varied clinically, and sampling depth was recognized as a limitation. Not many T cell clones showed up in more than one patient, yet clustering based on motifs uncovered repertoire signatures that were shared across patients in a tissue-specific way. The study did not determine which tissue TCRs were alloreactive or antigen-specific, and some clones might have been persisting host cells. Within patients, how anatomically similar tissues were was a major factor shaping TCR repertoire composition, regardless of disease or transplant status.

Here the chain combines TRBV9 and TRBJ2-5; no D gene can be assigned with confidence. This TCR derives from a woman aged 40 to 75 who later had graft-versus-host disease after an allogeneic stem cell transplant. Sequencing was performed on blood, taken before transplantation. The CDR3 region reads CASSVRDWETQYF. The base sequence is TGTGCCAGCAGCGTACGCGACTGGGAGACCCAGTACTTC.